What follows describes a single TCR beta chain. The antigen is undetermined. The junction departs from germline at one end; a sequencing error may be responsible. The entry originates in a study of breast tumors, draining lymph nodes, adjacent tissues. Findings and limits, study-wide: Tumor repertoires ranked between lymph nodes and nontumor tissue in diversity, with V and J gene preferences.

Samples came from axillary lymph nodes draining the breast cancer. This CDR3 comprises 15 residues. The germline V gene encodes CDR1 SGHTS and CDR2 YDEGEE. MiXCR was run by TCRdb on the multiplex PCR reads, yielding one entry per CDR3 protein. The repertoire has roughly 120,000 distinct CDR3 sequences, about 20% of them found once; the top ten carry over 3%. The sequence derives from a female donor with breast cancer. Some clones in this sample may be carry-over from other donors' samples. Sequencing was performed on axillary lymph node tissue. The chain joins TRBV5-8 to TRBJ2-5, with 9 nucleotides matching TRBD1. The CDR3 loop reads CASNLGWTGVETQYF. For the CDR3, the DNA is TGTGCCAGCAACTTGGGTTGGACAGGGGTTGAGACCCAGTACTTC.